The clone carrying this T cell receptor beta chain was recorded at least ten times. What it binds is unknown. The sample originates from a study of early T cells in non-severe SARS-CoV-2 infection. As for the study in general: Bulk RNA taken from unsorted whole blood was sequenced, leaving chains unpaired. General study points: VDJdb matching, biased toward anti-spike CD8 responses, missed private and CD4 specificities.

Unique molecular identifiers were added to individual cDNA molecules. One entry per CDR3 protein, called by TCRdb with MiXCR from the 5' RACE reads. The data contain about 82,000 distinct CDR3 sequences, about 12% of them singletons. This CDR3 is built from 16 residues. CDR1 is SGDLS, CDR2 YYNGEE, per germline. The V and J ends lost 3 bases and 3 bases, in that order; junction bases with no gene match: 8. Sequencing was carried out using whole blood. The receptor comes from an adult who was a healthcare worker with PCR-confirmed SARS-CoV-2 infection or an uninfected control (not recorded which). The V and J genes are TRBV9 and TRBJ2-2; 7 nucleotides agree with TRBD1. The CDR3 DNA sequence: TGTGCCAGCAGCGGGACCGGGACAGTGGACACCGGGGAGCTGTTTTTT. Translation: CASSGTGTVDTGELFF.